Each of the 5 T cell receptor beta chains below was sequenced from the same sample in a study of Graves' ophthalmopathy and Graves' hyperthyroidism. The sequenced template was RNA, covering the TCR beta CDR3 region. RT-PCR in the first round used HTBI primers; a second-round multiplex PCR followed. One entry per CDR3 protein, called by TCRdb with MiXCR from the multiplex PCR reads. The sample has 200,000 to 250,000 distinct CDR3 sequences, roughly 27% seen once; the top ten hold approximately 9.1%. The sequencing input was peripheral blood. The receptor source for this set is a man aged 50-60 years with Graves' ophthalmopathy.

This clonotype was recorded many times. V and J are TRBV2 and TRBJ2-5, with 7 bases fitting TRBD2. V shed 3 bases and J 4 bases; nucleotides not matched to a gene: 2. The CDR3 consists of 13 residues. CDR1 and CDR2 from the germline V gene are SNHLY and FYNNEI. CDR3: CASSDGGRETQYF. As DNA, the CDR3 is TGTGCCAGCAGTGACGGCGGGAGAGAGACCCAGTACTTC.

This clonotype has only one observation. The CDR3, as DNA: TGCAGTGCTAGAATGGACCGTCAAGAGACCCAGTACTTC. It codes for CSARMDRQETQYF. This chain uses TRBV20-1 with TRBJ2-5; D is undetermined. The CDR3 has 13 amino acids. CDR1 and CDR2 (germline): DFQATT, SNEGSKA (reference sequence). V was shortened by 2 bases and J by 2 bases, with 9 bases between the two germline ends.

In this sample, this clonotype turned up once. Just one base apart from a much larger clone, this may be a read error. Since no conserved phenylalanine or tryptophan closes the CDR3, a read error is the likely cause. The DNA for the CDR3 is TGCGCCAGCAGCCAAGGAACAGGCTTCGAGCAGTACCTC. Translating it yields CASSQGTGFEQYL. The rearrangement links TRBV4-1 to TRBJ2-7, with TRBD1 as a possible D gene (5 bases). Germline V CDR1 and CDR2: MGHRA, YSYEKL. The CDR3 extends over 13 amino acids. Trimming removed 1 base from V and 6 bases from J, with 10 bases in between.

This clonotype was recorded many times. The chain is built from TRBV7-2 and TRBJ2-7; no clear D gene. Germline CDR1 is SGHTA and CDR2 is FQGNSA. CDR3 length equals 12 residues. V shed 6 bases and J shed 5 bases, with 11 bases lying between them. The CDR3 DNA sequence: TGTGCCAGCAGATCGGGTTCCCACGAGCAGTACTTC. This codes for CASRSGSHEQYF.

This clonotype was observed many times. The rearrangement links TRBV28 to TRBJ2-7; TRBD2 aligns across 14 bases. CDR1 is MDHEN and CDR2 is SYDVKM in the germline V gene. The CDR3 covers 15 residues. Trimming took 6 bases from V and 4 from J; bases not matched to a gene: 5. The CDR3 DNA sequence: TGTGCCAGCAGCACCCGACTAGCGGGAGGGTACGAGCAGTACTTC. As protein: CASSTRLAGGYEQYF.